What follows describes a single TCR beta chain. This sample is drawn from a study of blood T cell repertoires in COVID-19. Study overall: Whether acute or convalescent, the COVID-19 samples came from the United States, Italy and Spain.

This CDR3 is 13 amino acids long. J lost 11 bases, V lost 1 base, and 4 bases had no gene match. Germline V gene data show CDR1 as KGHDR and CDR2 as SFDVKD. Clones were sequenced by immunoSEQ multiplex PCR, and TCRdb holds only the in-frame ones, with some missing. The sample consists of some 65,000 clones, 85% to 90% of them appearing once. The chain couples TRBV24-1 to TRBJ2-3; 8 bases line up with TRBD1. This clonotype was sampled from an elderly man with acute or convalescent COVID-19. The sample consisted of peripheral blood. The CDR3 DNA reads TGTGCCACCAGTGATTTCGGGACAGGCGGGCAGTATTTT. Its protein is CATSDFGTGGQYF.